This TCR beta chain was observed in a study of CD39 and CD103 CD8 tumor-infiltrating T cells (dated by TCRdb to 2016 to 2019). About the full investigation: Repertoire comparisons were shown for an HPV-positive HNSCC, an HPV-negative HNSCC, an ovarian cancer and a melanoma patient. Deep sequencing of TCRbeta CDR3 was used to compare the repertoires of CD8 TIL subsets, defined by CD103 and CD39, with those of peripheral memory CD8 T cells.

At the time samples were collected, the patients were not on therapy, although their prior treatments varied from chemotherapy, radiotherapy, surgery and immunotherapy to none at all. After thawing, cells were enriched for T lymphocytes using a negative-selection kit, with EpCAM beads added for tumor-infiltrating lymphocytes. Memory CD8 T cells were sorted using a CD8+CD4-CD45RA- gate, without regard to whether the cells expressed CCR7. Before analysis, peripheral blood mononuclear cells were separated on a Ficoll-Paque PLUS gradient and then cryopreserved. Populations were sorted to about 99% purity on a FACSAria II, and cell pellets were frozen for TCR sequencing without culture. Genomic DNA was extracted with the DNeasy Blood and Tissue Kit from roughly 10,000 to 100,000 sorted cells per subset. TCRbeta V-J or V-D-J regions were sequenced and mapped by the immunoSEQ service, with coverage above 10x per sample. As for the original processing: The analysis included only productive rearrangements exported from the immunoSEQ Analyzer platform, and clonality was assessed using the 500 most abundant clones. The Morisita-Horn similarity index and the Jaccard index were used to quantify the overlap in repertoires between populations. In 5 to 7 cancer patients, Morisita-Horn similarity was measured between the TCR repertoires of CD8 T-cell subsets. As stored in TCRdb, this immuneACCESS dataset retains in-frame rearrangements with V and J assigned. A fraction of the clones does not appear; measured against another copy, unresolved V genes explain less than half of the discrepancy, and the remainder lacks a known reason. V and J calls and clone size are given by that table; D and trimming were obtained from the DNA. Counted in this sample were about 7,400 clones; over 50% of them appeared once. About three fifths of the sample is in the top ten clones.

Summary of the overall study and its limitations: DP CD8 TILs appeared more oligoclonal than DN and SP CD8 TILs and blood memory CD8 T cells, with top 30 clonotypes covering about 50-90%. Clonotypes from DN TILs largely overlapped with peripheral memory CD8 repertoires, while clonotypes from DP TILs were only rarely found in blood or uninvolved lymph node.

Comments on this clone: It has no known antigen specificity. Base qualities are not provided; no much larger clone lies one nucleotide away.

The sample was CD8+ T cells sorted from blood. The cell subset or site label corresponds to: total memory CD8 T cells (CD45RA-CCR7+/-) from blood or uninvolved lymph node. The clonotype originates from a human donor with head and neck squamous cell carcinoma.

The CDR3 amino acid sequence is: CASSYSGVGEEKLFF. DNA sequence: TGTGCCAGCAGTTACTCGGGTGTGGGTGAAGAAAAACTGTTTTTT. The V and J segments used are TRBV6-5 and TRBJ1-4; confidence is insufficient to name the D gene. The cysteine opens and the phenylalanine closes a CDR3 of 15 amino acids. Only the CDR3 DNA is retained, 45 bases long and in frame from the first base. Deletion took 0 bases off V and 8 bases off J, with a span of 13 bases between the germline ends. CDR1 and CDR2 are drawn from the germline V gene: MNHEY, SVGAGI.